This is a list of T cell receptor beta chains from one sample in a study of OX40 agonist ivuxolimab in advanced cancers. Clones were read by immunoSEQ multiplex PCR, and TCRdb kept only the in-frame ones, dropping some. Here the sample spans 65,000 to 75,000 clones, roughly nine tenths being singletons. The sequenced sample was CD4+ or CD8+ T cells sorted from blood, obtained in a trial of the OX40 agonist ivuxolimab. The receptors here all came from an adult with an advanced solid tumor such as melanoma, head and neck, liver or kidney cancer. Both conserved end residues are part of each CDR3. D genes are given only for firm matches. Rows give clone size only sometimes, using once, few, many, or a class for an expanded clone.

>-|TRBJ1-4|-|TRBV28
TGTGCCAGCTCGTGGGTAGGGCAGACAACTAATGAAAAACTGTTTTTT
CASSWVGQTTNEKLFF
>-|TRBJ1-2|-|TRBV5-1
TGCGCCAGCAGCTTGGGGGGAGGTGGGAACTATGGCTACACCTTC
CASSLGGGGNYGYTF
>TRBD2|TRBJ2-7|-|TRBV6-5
TGTGCCAGCAGTTTACTCCTGGGAGGGCGCTACGAGCAGTACTTC
CASSLLLGGRYEQYF
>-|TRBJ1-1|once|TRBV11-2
TGTGCCAGCAGCTTAGCGGGACGGACGAACACTGAAGCTTTCTTT
CASSLAGRTNTEAFF
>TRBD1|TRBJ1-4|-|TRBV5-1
TGCGCCAGCAGGCCACAGGGGGCAACTAATGAAAAACTGTTTTTT
CASRPQGATNEKLFF
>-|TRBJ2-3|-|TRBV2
TGTGCCAGCAGTGAAGCGACCCCACGACTAGGGGATACGCAGTATTTT
CASSEATPRLGDTQYF
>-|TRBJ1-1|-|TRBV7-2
TGTGCCAGCAATCTACAGGGACGGAACACTGAAGCTTTCTTT
CASNLQGRNTEAFF
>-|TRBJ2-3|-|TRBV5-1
TGCGCCAGCAGCTTGAGATCGGGAAACTCAGATACGCAGTATTTT
CASSLRSGNSDTQYF
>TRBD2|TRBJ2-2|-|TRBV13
TGTGCCAGCAGCCCCGGACTAGCGGGAGGGCCTAGGCGAACCGGGGAGCTGTTTTTT
CASSPGLAGGPRRTGELFF
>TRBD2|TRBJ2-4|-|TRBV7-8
TGTGCCAGCACCCTAGGGAGGGAAAACATTCAGTACTTC
CASTLGRENIQYF